Following are 26 T cell receptor beta chains from one sample sequenced in a study of blood T cell repertoires in COVID-19. The table came from immunoSEQ multiplex PCR; TCRdb's copy has only in-frame clones and leaves some out. This sample has some 53,000 clones, with under 90% found just once. The sample comprised peripheral blood. The receptors come from a man in his 70s with acute or convalescent COVID-19.

The CDR3 sequence: CSVSRGSTDTQYF. CDR3 DNA: TGCAGCGTTTCCAGGGGGAGCACAGATACGCAGTATTTT. The chain employs TRBV29-1 and TRBJ2-3; TRBD1 matches at 7 bases. V trimming: 5 bases; J trimming: 0 bases; junction bases outside the gene matches: 2. The CDR3 covers 13 residues. Germline loops: CDR1 SQVTM, CDR2 ANQGSEA.

This clone was observed a handful of times. The CDR3 here is CASTVAGAITDTQYF. CDR3 in DNA: TGTGCCAGTACCGTAGCGGGAGCAATCACAGATACGCAGTATTTT. This chain links TRBV19 with TRBJ2-3, with TRBD2 matching over 9 bases. The germline CDR1 and CDR2 sequences are LNHDA and SQIVND (reference sequence). With V trimmed by 7 bases and J by 2 bases, 7 bases remained unmatched. There are 15 residues in the CDR3.

This rearrangement joins TRBV4-3 to TRBJ1-6; D possibly corresponds to TRBD1 (6 bases). The CDR3 spans 18 residues. The V end was cut by 0 bases, the J end by 5 bases, with 17 bases between. CDR1 LGHNA and CDR2 YSLEER come from the germline V gene. The CDR3 DNA reads TGCGCCAGCAGCCAAGAGTTACAGGGAAGTTTTAATAATTCACCCCTCCACTTT. Its translation: CASSQELQGSFNNSPLHF.

This clone appeared a few times. The rearrangement uses TRBV2 and TRBJ2-1; 8 bases are shared with TRBD1. Germline V gene sequence: CDR1 SNHLY, CDR2 FYNNEI. V lost 7 bases, J lost 2 bases, and 10 bases stayed unmatched. CDR3 size: 16 residues. The CDR3 protein is CASIEGWTGPYNEQFF. The CDR3 nucleotides read TGTGCCAGCATCGAAGGGTGGACAGGGCCCTACAATGAGCAGTTCTTC.

The V and J genes are TRBV12-3 or TRBV12-4 and TRBJ1-5; D is possibly TRBD1 (6 bases). Trimming pared 8 bases from V and 2 bases from J, leaving 10 bases between. This CDR3 is built from 13 residues. The CDR3 spells CASSGGRNQPQHF. CDR3 DNA sequence: TGTGCCAGCTCGGGGGGCCGCAATCAGCCCCAGCATTTT.

The table lists this clone with a few counts. V and J are TRBV19 and TRBJ1-3; D is perhaps TRBD1 (6 bases). This CDR3 has 14 residues. Germline CDR1 LNHDA, CDR2 SQIVND (reference sequence). Between the trimmed V and J ends, which lost 3 bases and 4 bases, there was a span of 10 bases. The CDR3 is CASSIQGKGNTIYF. The CDR3 DNA follows: TGTGCCAGTAGTATCCAGGGGAAAGGAAACACCATATATTTT.

The chain couples TRBV11-1 to TRBJ1-1, with 8 bases matching TRBD1. The CDR3 has 15 residues. The V and J ends lost 6 bases and 0 bases, in that order; junction bases with no gene match: 6. CDR1 is SGHAT and CDR2 is FQDESV in the germline V gene (reference sequence). CDR3 loop: CASRGQGLMNTEAFF. The CDR3 DNA reads TGTGCCAGCAGAGGACAGGGCCTCATGAACACTGAAGCTTTCTTT.

V and J are TRBV7-2 and TRBJ2-3, with TRBD2 identical over 7 bases. V shed 5 bases, J shed 0 bases, and the junction held 14 bases outside the gene matches. Germline V lookup: CDR1 SGHTA, CDR2 FQGNSA. This CDR3 region has 18 residues. CDR3 amino acids: CASSRALLAETSTDTQYF. DNA of the CDR3: TGTGCCAGCAGCCGTGCGCTCCTAGCGGAAACTAGCACAGATACGCAGTATTTT. Supplemented by reference TRBV7-2 and TRBJ2-3, the full variable domain reads GAGVSQSPSNKVTEKGKDVELRCDPISGHTALYWYRQSLGQGLEFLIYFQGNSAPDKSGLPSDRFSAERTGGSVSTLTIQRTQQEDSAVYLCASSRALLAETSTDTQYFGPGTRLTVL.

This clone appeared once. The chain carries TRBV6-4 and TRBJ2-2; the match to TRBD2 covers 9 bases. Germline CDR1 reads MRHNA; CDR2 reads SNTAGT. The CDR3 contains 16 residues. V was clipped by 2 bases and J by 4 bases; unmatched bases: 5. The CDR3 region has the DNA TGTGCCAGCAGTGACACCCTAGCGGGGAGCACCGGGGAGCTGTTTTTT. Protein sequence: CASSDTLAGSTGELFF.

The CDR3 reads CASSQERAAYNEQFF. The DNA for the CDR3 is TGTGCCAGCAGCCAAGAGCGGGCAGCCTACAATGAGCAGTTCTTC. The V and J genes are TRBV3-1 (or the pseudogene TRBV3-2) and TRBJ2-1; D possibly corresponds to TRBD2 (5 bases). Deletions cut 0 bases from V and 2 bases from J, with 8 bases between. The CDR3 length is 15 residues. Per germline, CDR1 LGHDT and CDR2 YNNKEL (reference sequence).

This clone occurred once. The chain carries TRBV27 and TRBJ2-6; TRBD2 matches 13 bases. The CDR3 is 19 amino acids. CDR1 and CDR2 from the germline V gene are MNHEY and SMNVEV (reference sequence). V lost 6 bases, J lost 0 bases, and 8 bases stayed unmatched. CDR3 nucleotides: TGTGCCAGCAGCCCGAGGGGACTAGCGGGGTCCTCTGGGGCCAACGTCCTGACTTTC. This codes for CASSPRGLAGSSGANVLTF.

V usage is TRBV19 and J usage is TRBJ2-3; D not certain. Germline-derived CDR1 and CDR2 are LNHDA and SQIVND (reference sequence). The length of the CDR3 is 14 residues. With 1 base removed from V and 2 bases from J, the gap between germline ends came to 7 bases. In DNA, the CDR3 is TGTGCCAGTAGTATAGCCTCGTCCACAGATACGCAGTATTTT. It is translated as CASSIASSTDTQYF.

This clone occurred a few times. The chain links TRBV27 to TRBJ1-2; tentative D call: TRBD1 (5 bases). Trimming pared 4 bases from V and 0 bases from J, leaving 9 bases between. The CDR3 loop spans 14 amino acids. CDR1 MNHEY and CDR2 SMNVEV come from the germline V gene (reference sequence). This chain's CDR3 is CASSWGGTNYGYTF. The CDR3, as DNA: TGTGCCAGCAGTTGGGGCGGTACTAACTATGGCTACACCTTC.

This chain uses TRBV5-1 with TRBJ2-5, with 15 bases lining up with TRBD2. Trimming at V came to 1 base and at J to 2 bases, leaving 3 bases not matched to a gene. Germline CDR1 SGHRS, CDR2 YFSETQ. The CDR3 totals 17 residues. The CDR3 reads CASSLFGLAGGQETQYF. CDR3 nucleotides: TGCGCCAGCAGCTTGTTCGGACTAGCGGGGGGGCAAGAGACCCAGTACTTC. Combining the CDR3 with reference TRBV5-1 and TRBJ2-5 gives the whole variable domain KAGVTQTPRYLIKTRGQQVTLSCSPISGHRSVSWYQQTPGQGLQFLFEYFSETQRNKGNFPGRFSGRQFSNSRSEMNVSTLELGDSALYLCASSLFGLAGGQETQYFGPGTRLLVL.

CDR3 amino acids: CASSLYFGAPQSGDNYGYTF. The CDR3 nucleotides read TGTGCCAGCAGTTTATATTTTGGGGCGCCACAGTCTGGGGATAACTATGGCTACACCTTC. V is TRBV27 and J is TRBJ1-2; D possibly corresponds to TRBD1 (5 bases). This CDR3 has 20 amino acids. The germline V gene encodes CDR1 MNHEY and CDR2 SMNVEV (reference sequence). V was shortened by 1 base and J by 1 base, with 25 bases between the two germline ends.

The chain carries TRBV4-2 and TRBJ2-2; TRBD1 might be the D (6 bases). Deletions cut 0 bases from V and 5 bases from J, with 16 bases between. The CDR3 extends over 17 amino acids. Germline V gene sequence: CDR1 LGHNA, CDR2 YNFKEQ. This CDR3 is CASSQDHRGIGTGELFF. The CDR3 DNA reads as TGTGCCAGCAGCCAAGATCATAGGGGGATCGGGACCGGGGAGCTGTTTTTT.

This chain connects TRBV9 to TRBJ2-7, with 9 bases identical to TRBD2. The CDR3 runs 14 residues. CDR1 SGDLS and CDR2 YYNGEE come from the germline V gene. V lost 4 bases, J lost 3 bases, and 5 bases stayed unmatched. CDR3 DNA sequence: TGTGCCAGCAGCCCAGCGGGAGGAAGCTACGAGCAGTACTTC. This encodes CASSPAGGSYEQYF.

This chain connects TRBV5-8 to TRBJ1-1; the D gene is possibly TRBD1 (5 bases). Germline CDR1 reads SGHTS; CDR2 reads YDEGEE. CDR3 length equals 15 residues. V lost 4 bases, J lost 4 bases, and 17 bases lay in between. In nucleotides, the CDR3 is TGTGCCAGCAGCATGTTTGGGACTTTTTCCACTGAAGCTTTCTTT. This gives the protein CASSMFGTFSTEAFF. Combining the CDR3 with reference TRBV5-8 and TRBJ1-1 gives the whole variable domain EAGVTQSPTHLIKTRGQQATLRCSPISGHTSVYWYQQALGLGLQFLLWYDEGEERNRGNFPPRFSGRQFPNYSSELNVNALELEDSALYLCASSMFGTFSTEAFFGQGTRLTVV.

The V and J genes are TRBV7-2 and TRBJ1-1, with D possibly TRBD1 on 6 matching bases. The CDR3 loop spans 15 amino acids. V shed 5 bases and J shed 1 base, with 14 bases lying between them. Germline CDR1 SGHTA, CDR2 FQGNSA. CDR3 region: CASSPRGGENTEAFF. The CDR3, as DNA: TGTGCCAGCAGCCCCAGAGGGGGAGAGAACACTGAAGCTTTCTTT.

The V gene is TRBV19, the J gene TRBJ2-1, with 7 bases fitting TRBD1. Looked up from germline, CDR1 is LNHDA and CDR2 is SQIVND (reference sequence). V lost 7 bases, J lost 9 bases, and 12 bases stayed unmatched. The CDR3 consists of 14 residues. DNA for the CDR3: TGTGCCAGTACTCCAGACAGGGCCTTGGGTGAGCAGTTCTTC. Its translation is CASTPDRALGEQFF.

This clone was seen a single time. The chain carries TRBV10-3 and TRBJ2-7; TRBD2 aligns across 7 bases. Trimming took 3 bases from V and 6 from J; bases not matched to a gene: 8. The CDR3 extends over 14 amino acids. Germline V CDR1 and CDR2: ENHRY, SYGVKD. CDR3 DNA sequence: TGTGCCATCAGTGAATCGCGGGAGCGTTTCGAGCAGTACTTC. Translation gives CAISESRERFEQYF.

V gene TRBV11-2 combines with J gene TRBJ2-1; 7 nucleotides match TRBD2. This CDR3 comprises 15 residues. Germline V gene data show CDR1 as SGHAT and CDR2 as FQNNGV. J gave up 2 bases and V 3 bases, and 4 bases lay outside the gene matches. The CDR3 DNA sequence: TGTGCCAGCAGCTTCCGAGCGGGAACCTACAATGAGCAGTTCTTC. Residues: CASSFRAGTYNEQFF.

The chain uses TRBV29-1 and TRBJ2-3, with 7 nucleotides matching TRBD2. The CDR3 is made up of 13 amino acids. CDR1 and CDR2 from the germline V gene are SQVTM and ANQGSEA. The J segment lost 1 base and the V segment lost 4 bases, leaving 2 bases of the junction unmatched. CDR3: CSVVLAGTDTQYF. The CDR3 bases are TGCAGCGTTGTCCTAGCGGGCACAGATACGCAGTATTTT.

The chain combines TRBV5-6 with TRBJ1-2; 9 nucleotides line up with TRBD1. Germline V gives CDR1 SGHDT, CDR2 YYEEEE. V shed 4 bases and J 0 bases; nucleotides not matched to a gene: 4. The CDR3 is made up of 15 amino acids. CDR3 sequence reads: CASSRGQGANYGYTF. The CDR3 coding sequence is TGTGCCAGCAGCAGGGGACAGGGCGCTAACTATGGCTACACCTTC.

The V and J genes are TRBV24-1 and TRBJ1-2, with TRBD1 matching over 7 bases. Germline trimming cut 4 bases from V and 2 bases from J; bases unmatched to any gene: 6. The germline V gene has CDR1 KGHDR and CDR2 SFDVKD. CDR3 length: 15 residues. The CDR3 region is CATSDTTGTNYGYTF. Written as DNA, the CDR3 is TGTGCCACCAGTGACACGACAGGGACCAACTATGGCTACACCTTC.

The V gene is TRBV6-5, the J gene TRBJ2-1; 7 nucleotides line up with TRBD1. The V gene's germline CDR1 is MNHEY and CDR2 SVGAGI. J gave up 10 bases and V 2 bases, and 5 bases lay outside the gene matches. This CDR3 region has 13 residues. CDR3: CASSYESDREQFF. CDR3 bases: TGTGCCAGCAGTTACGAATCGGACAGGGAGCAGTTCTTC.